Shown below are 5 T cell receptor beta chains from a single sample sequenced in a study of T cell responses to AZD1222 COVID-19 vaccine. Produced via immunoSEQ multiplex PCR; TCRdb's table is partial and in-frame only. The table shows 90,000 to 130,000 clones, with roughly 92% occurring only once. Specimen: peripheral blood, collected 28 days after the second AZD1222 dose. The receptors originated from an adult who received the AZD1222 COVID-19 vaccine.

This chain connects TRBV4-1 to TRBJ2-3; perhaps TRBD1 as D (5 bases). Trimming pared 2 bases from V and 3 bases from J, leaving 12 bases between. The length of the CDR3 is 15 residues. The germline gives CDR1 MGHRA, CDR2 YSYEKL. The CDR3 DNA reads TGCGCCAGCAGCCAACAAGGGGTACGGACAGATACGCAGTATTTT. Translation: CASSQQGVRTDTQYF.

The rearrangement links TRBV7-2 to TRBJ2-2; D tentatively fits TRBD1 or TRBD2 (6 bases each). Trimming pared 3 bases from V and 0 bases from J, leaving 11 bases between. This CDR3 comprises 16 residues. The germline CDR1 and CDR2 sequences are SGHTA and FQGNSA. CDR3 in DNA: TGTGCCAGCAGCTTGAACGGGGGCGCGAACACCGGGGAGCTGTTTTTT. It is translated as CASSLNGGANTGELFF.

CDR3 protein: CASRARISGANVLTF. CDR3 nucleotides: TGTGCCAGCAGGGCCCGAATTTCTGGGGCCAACGTCCTGACTTTC. The V call is TRBV6-5, the J call TRBJ2-6; unclear D gene. V was trimmed by 6 bases and J by 1 base, leaving 10 bases between them. The CDR3 totals 15 residues. Germline CDR1 reads MNHEY; CDR2 reads SVGAGI.

V and J are TRBV29-1 and TRBJ1-2; D not resolved. The germline gives CDR1 SQVTM, CDR2 ANQGSEA. The CDR3 extends over 15 amino acids. V was clipped by 4 bases and J by 1 base, with 16 bases between them. Written as DNA, the CDR3 is TGCAGCGTTGGCGCGTATTCAGCGGGTAACTATGGCTACACCTTC. This sequence encodes CSVGAYSAGNYGYTF. The full variable domain, completed using reference TRBV29-1 and TRBJ1-2, is SAVISQKPSRDICQRGTSLTIQCQVDSQVTMMFWYRQQPGQSLTLIATANQGSEATYESGFVIDKFPISRPNLTFSTLTVSNMSPEDSSIYLCSVGAYSAGNYGYTFGSGTRLTVV.

About this clone: The sample contains more than one DNA sequence encoding this CDR3. J is TRBJ2-7 and V is TRBV12-3 or TRBV12-4; 8 bases line up with TRBD1. Trimming removed 4 bases from V and 3 bases from J; junction bases left unmatched: 2. The CDR3 loop spans 13 amino acids. Written as DNA, the CDR3 is TGTGCCAGCAGTTCCGGACAGGGCTACGAGCAGTACTTC. Residues: CASSSGQGYEQYF.